The T cell receptor (beta chain) under discussion was sequenced for a study of control samples from healthy donors and cancer patients. This CDR3 contains 15 residues. Trimming removed 6 bases from V and 1 base from J; junction bases left unmatched: 6. In germline, CDR1 is SGHAT, CDR2 FQNNGV. Some clones are missing from TCRdb's copy, which holds only in-frame ones; the method was immunoSEQ multiplex PCR. The table includes about 410,000 clones, 75% to 95% detected once. Sequencing was performed on PBMCs. The TCR originated in a man aged 35-49 years with head and neck cancer. The gene calls are TRBV11-2 and TRBJ2-7, with 10 bases aligning to TRBD2. DNA for the CDR3: TGTGCCAGCAGGGTTGGGACTAGCGCTTCCTACGAGCAGTACTTC. Translating it yields CASRVGTSASYEQYF.